A single sample is the source of the 13 T cell receptor beta chains below, sequenced in a study of blood T cell repertoires in COVID-19. Profiled with immunoSEQ multiplex PCR; TCRdb holds only in-frame clones, not every one. The sample lists 140,000 to 150,000 clones; 84% were seen once. The sequenced material came from peripheral blood. The receptors come from a man aged 55 to 70 with active or convalescent COVID-19.

The chain has TRBV5-5 and TRBJ1-4, with D unresolved. The CDR3 covers 15 residues. Germline V gene lookup returns CDR1 SGHKS and CDR2 YYEKEE (reference sequence). V shed 4 bases and J shed 8 bases, with 18 bases lying between them. CDR3 sequence: CASSPVGRVNEKLFF. The CDR3 DNA sequence: TGTGCCAGCAGCCCCGTTGGCCGGGTAAACGAAAAACTGTTTTTT.

The V and J genes are TRBV7-2 and TRBJ2-5; 13 bases align to TRBD2. The CDR3 runs to 18 residues. V was clipped by 3 bases and J by 2 bases; unmatched bases: 9. The germline V gene encodes CDR1 SGHTA and CDR2 FQGNSA. The CDR3 DNA follows: TGTGCCAGCAGCTTTCACACTAGCGGGGGGGGACGACAAGAGACCCAGTACTTC. Translated, it gives CASSFHTSGGGRQETQYF.

V gene TRBV2 combines with J gene TRBJ1-2; 9 bases line up with TRBD1. With V trimmed by 7 bases and J by 5 bases, 11 bases remained unmatched. This CDR3 spans 15 amino acids. The germline gives CDR1 SNHLY, CDR2 FYNNEI. The CDR3 bases are TGTGCCAGCAATATAATACAGGGGGCATCGTATGGCTACACCTTC. It encodes CASNIIQGASYGYTF.

The chain links TRBV19 to TRBJ1-6; 8 nucleotides align to TRBD1. V trimming: 1 base; J trimming: 6 bases; junction bases outside the gene matches: 8. This CDR3 is built from 17 residues. The germline gives CDR1 LNHDA, CDR2 SQIVND (reference sequence). The CDR3 loop reads CASSIGGQGVSNSPLHF. Here the CDR3 DNA reads TGTGCCAGTAGTATAGGTGGACAGGGAGTTAGTAATTCACCCCTCCACTTT.

The sample holds many counts of this clone. This chain joins TRBV29-1 and TRBJ2-7, with a tentative D call TRBD2 (6 bases). Germline V lookup: CDR1 SQVTM, CDR2 ANQGSEA. The CDR3 sequence is 14 residues long. V was pared by 0 bases and J by 5 bases, with 14 bases between. The CDR3 DNA follows: TGCAGCGTTGAAGATGGAGGAGGGGAAAACGAGCAGTACGTC. Translating it yields CSVEDGGGENEQYV.

V is TRBV4-1 and J is TRBJ2-5; 9 bases line up with TRBD2. This CDR3 is 18 amino acids long. Germline V gene lookup returns CDR1 MGHRA and CDR2 YSYEKL. V shed 1 base and J 4 bases; nucleotides not matched to a gene: 13. Written as DNA, the CDR3 is TGCGCCAGCAGCCAAGCGGGCGGGAGGGCGAGGGGGGGAGAGACCCAGTACTTC. The encoded protein is CASSQAGGRARGGETQYF.

The chain uses TRBV4-3 and TRBJ2-1, with 8 bases matching TRBD1. The CDR3 spans 17 residues. From germline, CDR1 is LGHNA and CDR2 YSLEER. With 4 bases clipped from V and 2 bases from J, the junction kept 10 bases outside the gene matches. CDR3 coding DNA: TGCGCCAGCAGCCCCGCCGATAACAGGGGGGCCTACAATGAGCAGTTCTTC. Protein sequence: CASSPADNRGAYNEQFF.

The chain has TRBV3-1 (or the pseudogene TRBV3-2) and TRBJ2-1, with 9 bases aligning to TRBD2. This CDR3 comprises 15 residues. Germline-derived CDR1 and CDR2 are LGHDT and YNNKEL (reference sequence). V dropped 4 bases and J dropped 7; count of bases not matched to a gene: 8. The CDR3: CASSPLAGPGNEQFF. The CDR3, as DNA: TGTGCCAGCAGCCCCCTAGCGGGACCTGGTAATGAGCAGTTCTTC.

The CDR3 sequence is CASRGTGLYEQYF. DNA of the CDR3: TGTGCCAGCAGGGGGACAGGGCTCTACGAGCAGTACTTC. V is TRBV12-3 or TRBV12-4 and J is TRBJ2-7; 9 nucleotides line up with TRBD1. The V and J ends lost 6 bases and 3 bases, in that order; junction bases with no gene match: 3. The CDR3 has 13 residues.

There are a few counts of this clone. This sequence joins TRBV5-6 and TRBJ1-5; 8 bases fit TRBD1. Looked up from germline, CDR1 is SGHDT and CDR2 is YYEEEE. This CDR3 is 14 amino acids long. With 4 bases clipped from V and 6 bases from J, the junction kept 6 bases outside the gene matches. In DNA form, the CDR3 reads TGTGCCAGCAGCCGGACAGGGTCTAGTCAGCCCCAGCATTTT. Translated, it gives CASSRTGSSQPQHF.

The chain has TRBV18 and TRBJ1-1, with a weak D call TRBD1 (5 bases). Trimming pared 3 bases from V and 3 bases from J, leaving 11 bases between. Germline V gene data show CDR1 as KGHSH and CDR2 as LQKENI. The CDR3 runs to 14 residues. CDR3 sequence reads: CASSPMGRDTEAFF. As DNA, the CDR3 is TGTGCCAGCTCACCGATGGGGCGAGACACTGAAGCTTTCTTT.

The chain carries TRBV5-4 and TRBJ2-2; TRBD2 might be the D (5 bases). The CDR3 consists of 16 residues. Germline lookup yields CDR1 SGHNT and CDR2 YYREEE (reference sequence). V was cut by 4 bases and J by 5 bases, with 18 bases left in between. The CDR3 region is CASSPEGRRGTGELFF. In DNA, the CDR3 is TGTGCCAGCAGCCCAGAGGGCCGACGCGGAACCGGGGAGCTGTTTTTT.

The gene calls are TRBV7-2 and TRBJ2-2, with 8 bases fitting TRBD2. The trim removed 6 bases at V and 0 bases at J, leaving 3 bases unmatched. The CDR3 runs to 15 residues. Germline CDR1 reads SGHTA; CDR2 reads FQGNSA. CDR3 sequence reads: CASRPAGANTGELFF. In nucleotides, the CDR3 is TGTGCCAGCAGGCCAGCGGGGGCGAACACCGGGGAGCTGTTTTTT. Variable domain in full (rest from reference TRBV7-2 and TRBJ2-2): GAGVSQSPSNKVTEKGKDVELRCDPISGHTALYWYRQSLGQGLEFLIYFQGNSAPDKSGLPSDRFSAERTGGSVSTLTIQRTQQEDSAVYLCASRPAGANTGELFFGEGSRLTVL.